The 8 T cell receptor beta chains given below trace back to one sample, sequenced in a study of blood T cell repertoires in COVID-19. Using immunoSEQ multiplex PCR, the repertoire was profiled, and TCRdb retains in-frame clones only, with some absent. The sample lists some 130,000 clones, about four fifths occurring once. The sequenced material came from peripheral blood. These receptors were collected from an elderly man with acute or convalescent COVID-19.

The rearrangement links TRBV4-3 to TRBJ2-7; 8 bases fit TRBD2. V trimming: 0 bases; J trimming: 0 bases; junction bases outside the gene matches: 7. This CDR3 spans 17 amino acids. Germline lookup yields CDR1 LGHNA and CDR2 YSLEER. Written as DNA, the CDR3 is TGCGCCAGCAGCCAAGAACCGAGCGGGGGCACCTCCTACGAGCAGTACTTC. Protein sequence: CASSQEPSGGTSYEQYF.

This chain uses TRBV19 with TRBJ2-3, with TRBD1 identical over 7 bases. From germline, CDR1 is LNHDA and CDR2 SQIVND (reference sequence). This CDR3 has 16 amino acids. The V segment lost 1 base and the J segment 3 bases; nucleotides outside the gene matches: 7. DNA of the CDR3: TGTGCCAGTAGTATAGGACGACAGGGAATTACAGATACGCAGTATTTT. Translating it yields CASSIGRQGITDTQYF.

The rearrangement links TRBV27 to TRBJ2-4, with 7 bases matching TRBD2. Trimming removed 6 bases from V and 7 bases from J; junction bases left unmatched: 6. Per germline, CDR1 MNHEY and CDR2 SMNVEV (reference sequence). The CDR3 length is 13 residues. As DNA, the CDR3 is TGTGCCAGCAGACCAGTCGGGGGGAACATTCAGTACTTC. It yields the protein CASRPVGGNIQYF.

The gene calls are TRBV9 and TRBJ2-3; the D gene is possibly TRBD1 (6 bases). V shed 3 bases and J shed 5 bases, with 16 bases lying between them. The CDR3 totals 15 residues. The germline CDR1 and CDR2 sequences are SGDLS and YYNGEE. The CDR3 region is CASSDDRPYGDTQYF. CDR3 in DNA: TGTGCCAGCAGCGACGACAGGCCCTATGGAGATACGCAGTATTTT.

This clone was seen a handful of times. The chain couples TRBV6-5 to TRBJ2-2, with TRBD2 as a possible D gene (6 bases). V dropped 5 bases and J dropped 5 bases, with 12 bases sitting between them. CDR1 MNHEY and CDR2 SVGAGI come from the germline V gene. The CDR3 is 14 amino acids. CDR3 protein: CASSQEGKTGELFF. The CDR3 DNA is TGTGCCAGCAGTCAGGAGGGGAAAACCGGGGAGCTGTTTTTT.

The chain uses TRBV10-3 and TRBJ2-7; D is perhaps TRBD1 (6 bases). With 10 bases removed from V and 0 bases from J, the gap between germline ends came to 10 bases. Germline CDR1 is ENHRY and CDR2 is SYGVKD. The CDR3 is made up of 12 amino acids. CDR3 in DNA: TGTGCCACCGAAGGGGGCTCCTACGAGCAGTACTTC. The encoded protein is CATEGGSYEQYF.

The chain couples TRBV27 to TRBJ2-1; D is unresolved. CDR1 is MNHEY and CDR2 is SMNVEV in the germline V gene (reference sequence). This CDR3 is 14 amino acids long. V was trimmed by 5 bases and J by 3 bases, leaving 11 bases between them. The CDR3 here is CASSVAEFYNEQFF. The CDR3 DNA reads as TGTGCCAGCAGTGTCGCAGAATTCTACAATGAGCAGTTCTTC.

This clone was observed a single time. The gene calls are TRBV9 and TRBJ2-4, with a tentative D call TRBD2 (6 bases). The length of the CDR3 is 14 residues. The germline V and J ends were trimmed by 0 bases and 9 bases, with 13 bases remaining between them. Germline CDR1 SGDLS, CDR2 YYNGEE. This CDR3 is CASSVAGARGIQYF. The CDR3 nucleotides are TGTGCCAGCAGCGTAGCTGGGGCGCGGGGCATTCAGTACTTC.